This T cell receptor beta chain originates from a study of T cell changes during pregnancy in multiple sclerosis. Profiling relied on immunoSEQ multiplex PCR, and the TCRdb table lists in-frame clones only, not all of them. Of fewer than 40,000 clones listed, more than 75% are singletons. Deletions cut 4 bases from V and 5 bases from J, with 4 bases between. In germline, CDR1 is DFQATT, CDR2 SNEGSKA (reference sequence). The CDR3 has 10 amino acids. The TCR sequence derives from a female donor in good health, enrolled as a control in a pregnancy study. The material was CD4+ T cells from peripheral blood mononuclear cells, obtained in the second trimester of pregnancy. V is TRBV20-1 and J is TRBJ2-3, with no clear D. This chain's CDR3 is CSATIDTQYF. In DNA, the CDR3 is TGCAGTGCTACAATAGATACGCAGTATTTT.